This T cell receptor (beta chain) originates from a study of T cells in Graves' hyperthyroidism and ophthalmopathy. Findings and limits, study-wide: Appearing also in blood were most of the thyroid clonotypes expanded above 0.001.

This clonotype came up many times. Its antigen is not identified. The V end lost 1 base, the J end lost 4 bases, and 4 bases lay between the germline ends. Germline V gene sequence: CDR1 MGHDK, CDR2 SYGVNS. This CDR3 region has 12 residues. The CDR3 regions of TCR beta were amplified from RNA transcripts. TCR CDR3 underwent first-round RT-PCR with the HTBI primer set. TCRdb reprocessed the multiplex PCR reads via MiXCR and lists one record per CDR3 protein. This table holds about 840,000 distinct CDR3 sequences, about two fifths found once. The sequence derives from a man between 18 and 35 years old with Graves' hyperthyroidism. Sequenced material: blood. The rearrangement links TRBV25-1 to TRBJ1-1; D remains ambiguous. The DNA for the CDR3 is TGTGCCAGCAGTGAATTAACCACTGAAGCTTTCTTT. It specifies CASSELTTEAFF.